A few counts support the clone carrying this T cell receptor beta chain. Its antigen is undetermined. At one boundary the junction diverges from the germline segment, which might be a read error. The data belong to a study of T-cell memory formation after mild COVID-19. On the study more broadly: TCR clustering was largely donor specific. Study-level findings and limits: Some clones that responded were present in memory (sampled pre-infection), which suggests cross-reactive memory joined. Contracting CD4+ clones were located mainly in CM and EM, and CD8+ clones in EMRA.

The CDR3 runs to 16 residues. Looked up from germline, CDR1 is SEHNR and CDR2 is FQNEAQ (reference sequence). Each CDR3 protein is one row after TCRdb ran MiXCR on the 5' RACE reads. The table includes 450,000 or so distinct CDR3 sequences, approximately 25% detected once. This chain links TRBV7-9 with TRBJ1-2, with no clear D. The sequenced sample consisted of PBMCs or a T cell subset sorted from them (not recorded which). This TCR derives from an adult woman who had mild COVID-19 (a few samples of this study predate the infection). Cell type and time point are not known. The CDR3 sequence is CASSLHTSYSAKTTCF. DNA of the CDR3: TGTGCCAGCAGCTTACATACGTCCTACAGTGCTAAGACCACTTGCTTC.